These 19 T cell receptor beta chains originate from one sample sequenced in a study of early stage breast cancer tumors. Generated by immunoSEQ multiplex PCR, the TCRdb table keeps only in-frame clones and is missing some. The sample includes 25,000 to 30,000 clones, around 70% of them seen just once. Sequencing input: blood. These receptors all come from a person between 50 and 60 years old with breast cancer.

The chain employs TRBV5-1 and TRBJ1-1, with D maybe TRBD1 (5 bases). CDR3 size: 17 residues. CDR1 SGHRS and CDR2 YFSETQ come from the germline V gene. Trimming pared 4 bases from V and 0 bases from J, leaving 19 bases between. DNA of the CDR3: TGCGCCAGCAGCCCCTACATCCTGACAGAATTGAACACTGAAGCTTTCTTT. This gives the protein CASSPYILTELNTEAFF.

The chain carries TRBV2 and TRBJ1-2; weak D call: TRBD1 (5 bases). Germline assignment: CDR1 SNHLY and CDR2 FYNNEI. The CDR3 extends over 14 amino acids. The V end was cut by 6 bases, the J end by 1 base, with 12 bases between. CDR3 sequence (DNA): TGTGCCAGCAGAACCCTGGGACTTAACTATGGCTACACCTTC. Translated, it gives CASRTLGLNYGYTF.

This chain connects TRBV5-1 to TRBJ1-2; a possible D gene is TRBD1 (6 bases). Germline CDR1 and CDR2: SGHRS and YFSETQ. Deletions cut 4 bases from V and 7 bases from J, with 20 bases between. This CDR3 comprises 15 residues. Written as DNA, the CDR3 is TGCGCCAGCAGCAAGGGGGACTTGGGGAGGATTGGCTACACCTTC. Translating gives CASSKGDLGRIGYTF.

This clone turned up a few times. The rearrangement uses TRBV7-2 and TRBJ2-1; 7 nucleotides align to TRBD2. Germline CDR1 reads SGHTA; CDR2 reads FQGNSA. J gave up 12 bases and V 1 base, and 3 bases lay outside the gene matches. The CDR3 contains 12 residues. The CDR3 sequence is CASSLVPSGQFF. In DNA, the CDR3 is TGTGCCAGCAGCTTAGTTCCTAGCGGGCAGTTCTTC.

This clone was seen a few times. CDR3 coding DNA: TGTGCCAGCAGCTTTACAACTAGCGGGGGGAGGGGTTCCTACGAGCAGTACTTC. Translated: CASSFTTSGGRGSYEQYF. V and J are TRBV11-2 and TRBJ2-7; TRBD2 matches 12 bases. The CDR3 contains 18 residues. J gave up 1 base and V 3 bases, and 10 bases lay outside the gene matches. Germline V gene data show CDR1 as SGHAT and CDR2 as FQNNGV. Combining the CDR3 with reference TRBV11-2 and TRBJ2-7 gives the whole variable domain EAGVAQSPRYKIIEKRQSVAFWCNPISGHATLYWYQQILGQGPKLLIQFQNNGVVDDSQLPKDRFSAERLKGVDSTLKIQPAKLEDSAVYLCASSFTTSGGRGSYEQYFGPGTRLTVT.

In DNA, the CDR3 is TGTGCCAGCACCTTCGACGGGTCGGCGGGTTCCGAGCAGTACTTC. This encodes CASTFDGSAGSEQYF. The chain combines TRBV6-1 with TRBJ2-7; D is possibly TRBD2 (5 bases). This CDR3 region has 15 residues. V was cut by 7 bases and J by 6 bases, with 22 bases left in between. Germline V gene lookup returns CDR1 MNHNS and CDR2 SASEGT.

The chain joins TRBV27 to TRBJ2-6; 10 nucleotides line up with TRBD2. With V trimmed by 8 bases and J by 0 bases, 10 bases remained unmatched. The germline gives CDR1 MNHEY, CDR2 SMNVEV (reference sequence). CDR3 length: 18 residues. CDR3 nucleotide sequence: TGTGCCAGCCGCCCTAGCGGGAGCCTTAGCTCTGGGGCCAACGTCCTGACTTTC. Its translation: CASRPSGSLSSGANVLTF.

This chain uses TRBV2 with TRBJ2-5; tentatively, D is TRBD1 or TRBD2 (5 bases each). In germline, CDR1 is SNHLY, CDR2 FYNNEI. The V end lost 5 bases, the J end lost 7 bases, and 14 bases lay between the germline ends. The CDR3 extends over 13 amino acids. The DNA for the CDR3 is TGTGCCAGCAGTAAGGGACCAGGTGGGACCCAGTACTTC. This encodes CASSKGPGGTQYF.

V is TRBV7-9 and J is TRBJ2-3, with 8 positions matching TRBD1. Germline V gene lookup returns CDR1 SEHNR and CDR2 FQNEAQ (reference sequence). V lost 4 bases and J lost 2; bases outside the gene matches: 5. This CDR3 comprises 15 residues. CDR3 in amino acids: CASSYRDRFTDTQYF. In DNA form, the CDR3 reads TGTGCCAGCAGCTATCGGGACAGGTTCACAGATACGCAGTATTTT.

V usage is TRBV9 and J usage is TRBJ1-2; tentative D call: TRBD1 (5 bases). CDR3 length equals 12 residues. Germline CDR1 SGDLS, CDR2 YYNGEE. With 0 bases removed from V and 8 bases from J, the gap between germline ends came to 8 bases. This CDR3 reads CASSVGGRGYTF. CDR3 coding DNA: TGTGCCAGCAGCGTAGGGGGCCGAGGCTACACCTTC.

The chain has TRBV9 and TRBJ2-1; 15 positions agree with TRBD2. Germline CDR1 is SGDLS and CDR2 is YYNGEE. With V trimmed by 4 bases and J by 7 bases, 3 bases remained unmatched. The CDR3 contains 15 residues. CDR3 amino acids: CASSHGLAGGNEQFF. In DNA form, the CDR3 reads TGTGCCAGCAGCCACGGACTAGCGGGAGGGAATGAGCAGTTCTTC.

The gene calls are TRBV7-8 and TRBJ2-1; TRBD2 agrees at 8 bases. Germline V lookup: CDR1 SGHVS, CDR2 FQNEAQ. The CDR3 loop spans 15 amino acids. V lost 5 bases to trimming and J lost 4 bases; unmatched junction nucleotides: 7. The CDR3 nucleotides are TGTGCCAGCAGCCTTCGGGAGGGCTTTTACAATGAGCAGTTCTTC. Translation: CASSLREGFYNEQFF. Using reference TRBV7-8 and TRBJ2-1 for the parts outside the CDR3, the full variable domain is GAGVSQSPRYKVAKRGQDVALRCDPISGHVSLFWYQQALGQGPEFLTYFQNEAQLDKSGLPSDRFFAERPEGSVSTLKIQRTQQEDSAVYLCASSLREGFYNEQFFGPGTRLTVL.

The table lists this clone with a count of one. The rearrangement links TRBV30 to TRBJ1-1; the D is unclear. The ends were cut back, 4 bases at V and 1 base at J, with 7 bases in the middle. CDR1 is GTSNPN and CDR2 is SVGIG in the germline V gene (reference sequence). The CDR3 has 12 amino acids. The CDR3: CAWIKENTEAFF. The CDR3 DNA reads TGTGCCTGGATAAAGGAGAACACTGAAGCTTTCTTT.

The chain is built from TRBV4-3 and TRBJ2-1, with TRBD2 matching over 9 bases. V was pared by 1 base and J by 5 bases, with 9 bases of the junction left unmatched. There are 17 residues in the CDR3. CDR1 is LGHNA and CDR2 is YSLEER in the germline V gene. CDR3 amino acids: CASSQVHWREGHNEQFF. Here the CDR3 DNA reads TGCGCCAGCAGCCAAGTTCATTGGCGGGAGGGCCACAATGAGCAGTTCTTC.

This clone was seen a handful of times. The V gene is TRBV4-1, the J gene TRBJ2-5; 8 nucleotides line up with TRBD2. CDR1 MGHRA and CDR2 YSYEKL come from the germline V gene. V was clipped by 0 bases and J by 3 bases; unmatched bases: 12. This CDR3 is built from 18 residues. CDR3 nucleotide sequence: TGCGCCAGCAGCCAAGATATAGGGGTAGCGGGATCCAAAGAGACCCAGTACTTC. It translates to CASSQDIGVAGSKETQYF.

This chain connects TRBV19 to TRBJ2-1; TRBD2 matches at 8 bases. CDR3 length equals 18 residues. Losses at the gene ends were 1 base for V and 6 bases for J; bases not matched to a gene: 14. Germline V gene lookup returns CDR1 LNHDA and CDR2 SQIVND (reference sequence). Here the CDR3 reads CASSIGAGKRERINEQFF. CDR3 bases: TGTGCCAGTAGTATAGGGGCGGGGAAGCGGGAGAGGATCAATGAGCAGTTCTTC. The whole variable domain, filled in from reference TRBV19 and TRBJ2-1, reads DGGITQSPKYLFRKEGQNVTLSCEQNLNHDAMYWYRQDPGQGLRLIYYSQIVNDFQKGDIAEGYSVSREKKESFPLTVTSAQKNPTAFYLCASSIGAGKRERINEQFFGPGTRLTVL.

The chain has TRBV12-5 and TRBJ2-1; 7 nucleotides match TRBD2. With 3 bases clipped from V and 2 bases from J, the junction kept 4 bases outside the gene matches. The CDR3 loop spans 15 amino acids. Looked up from germline, CDR1 is LGHNT and CDR2 is FRNRAP. The chain's CDR3 is CASGLWGGPYNEQFF. CDR3 bases: TGTGCTAGTGGTTTATGGGGGGGACCCTACAATGAGCAGTTCTTC.

This clone turned up a few times. The rearrangement uses TRBV11-1 and TRBJ2-1, with D tentatively TRBD2 (6 bases). The V gene's germline CDR1 is SGHAT and CDR2 FQDESV (reference sequence). Trimming shortened V by 0 bases and J by 7 bases, and 13 bases separated the two germline ends. This CDR3 region has 15 residues. CDR3 sequence reads: CASSLAPGSGNEQFF. DNA of the CDR3: TGTGCCAGCAGCTTAGCGCCCGGGAGCGGGAATGAGCAGTTCTTC.

This clone showed up just once. This chain connects TRBV19 to TRBJ2-3; D gene ambiguous. Trimming shortened V by 4 bases and J by 2 bases, and 7 bases separated the two germline ends. CDR3 length: 13 amino acids. CDR1 is LNHDA, CDR2 SQIVND, per germline (reference sequence). CDR3 sequence reads: CASSTLITDTQYF. The CDR3 region has the DNA TGTGCCAGTAGTACTCTAATCACAGATACGCAGTATTTT.